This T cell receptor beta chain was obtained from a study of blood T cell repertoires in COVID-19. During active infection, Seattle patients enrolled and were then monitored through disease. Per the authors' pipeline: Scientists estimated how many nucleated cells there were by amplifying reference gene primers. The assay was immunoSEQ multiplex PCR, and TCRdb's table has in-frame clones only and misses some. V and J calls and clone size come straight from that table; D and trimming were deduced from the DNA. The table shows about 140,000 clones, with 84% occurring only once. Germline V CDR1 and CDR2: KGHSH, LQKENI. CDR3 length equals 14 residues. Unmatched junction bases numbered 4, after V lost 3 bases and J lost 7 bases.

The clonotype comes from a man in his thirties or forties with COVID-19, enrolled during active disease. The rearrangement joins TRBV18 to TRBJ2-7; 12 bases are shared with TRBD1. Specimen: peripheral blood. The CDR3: CASSPGQGAGEQYF. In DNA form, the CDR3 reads TGTGCCAGCTCACCGGGACAGGGGGCCGGTGAGCAGTACTTC.